What follows is one TCR beta chain and its context. Its target is not known. Synthesis of cDNA was performed by 5'RACE using 10-nucleotide random UMIs. MiXCR was run by TCRdb on the 5' RACE reads, yielding one entry per CDR3 protein. The data show 55,000 to 70,000 distinct CDR3 sequences, with more than 9.5% seen just once and 1.5% to 2% held by the top ten. This sample was taken from a study of neurological immune-mediated disorders. CDR3 length equals 14 residues. Trimming removed 5 bases from V and 8 bases from J; junction bases left unmatched: 9. Germline values: CDR1 SGHTA, CDR2 FQGNSA. The healthy controls volunteered at a blood bank in Maryland, USA. General study results and limits: Patients with HTLV-1-associated myelopathy showed the most TCR clonal expansion. Those with multiple sclerosis showed the least, falling below healthy controls. None of the CDR3 amino acid sequences of expanded clones were shared across subjects, and this suggested private repertoires in all groups.

The TCR originated in a man aged 60 to 75 in good health. Sequenced material: PBMCs. The rearrangement joins TRBV7-2 to TRBJ1-2; TRBD1 aligns across 9 bases. The CDR3: CASSRDRGSGGYTF. The CDR3 DNA sequence: TGTGCCAGCAGCCGCGACAGGGGGTCGGGGGGCTACACCTTC.